This T cell receptor (beta chain) was retrieved from a study of identical twins. Study results and caveats: Possibly, invariant MAIT and iNKT cells partly confounded zero-insertion analyses. In drawing conclusions, the study used cross-sectional statistical analysis and did not follow the same donors.

From the 5' RACE reads, TCRdb called clonotypes with MiXCR, one entry per CDR3 protein. The table lists about 530,000 distinct CDR3 sequences, 12% to 15% of them singletons. The germline V gene encodes CDR1 SGHKS and CDR2 YYEKEE (reference sequence). V lost 1 base, J lost 6 bases, and 9 bases stayed unmatched. The CDR3 sequence is 16 residues long. This clonotype was counted only a few times. What it binds is not known. Donors uniformly comprised healthy Caucasians. This sample was also put to use in a study of yellow fever vaccine responses in identical twins.

This receptor was obtained from a woman aged 18-35 years in good health. The sample taken for sequencing was CD4+ T cells sorted from blood. J is TRBJ2-2 and V is TRBV5-5; 7 bases map to TRBD2. The CDR3 here is CASSLLGGIDAGELFF. The DNA of the CDR3 is TGTGCCAGCAGCTTGCTGGGAGGGATAGATGCCGGGGAGCTGTTTTTT.